Each of the 16 T cell receptor beta chains below was sequenced from the same sample in a study of blood T cell repertoires in COVID-19. TCRdb's copy holds only in-frame clones and misses some; the assay was immunoSEQ multiplex PCR. The sample yields some 120,000 clones, 70% to 80% seen once. The sequenced material came from peripheral blood. All receptors come from a human donor in a cohort sampled during active COVID-19.

The chain uses TRBV28 and TRBJ1-6, with 11 bases identical to TRBD1. The CDR3 has 13 amino acids. Germline V CDR1 and CDR2: MDHEN, SYDVKM. V dropped 6 bases and J dropped 9; count of bases not matched to a gene: 1. CDR3 amino acids: CASRGTGGSPLHF. The CDR3 DNA reads as TGTGCCAGCAGGGGGACAGGGGGTTCACCCCTCCACTTT.

The chain combines TRBV28 with TRBJ1-5; no clear D. The CDR3 sequence is 13 residues long. The V end lost 3 bases, the J end lost 4 bases, and 7 bases lay between the germline ends. Germline V gene data show CDR1 as MDHEN and CDR2 as SYDVKM. CDR3 loop: CASSLSGNQPQHF. The CDR3 DNA reads as TGTGCCAGCAGTTTGTCCGGGAATCAGCCCCAGCATTTT.

This clone was seen a handful of times. The rearrangement uses TRBV7-9 and TRBJ2-3; D is undetermined. The V end was cut by 5 bases, the J end by 3 bases, with 15 bases between. In germline, CDR1 is SEHNR, CDR2 FQNEAQ (reference sequence). This CDR3 is built from 15 residues. The CDR3 loop is CASSPRLMVTDTQYF. Written as DNA, the CDR3 is TGTGCCAGCAGCCCCCGGTTGATGGTTACAGATACGCAGTATTTT. The full variable domain, with the rest looked up from reference TRBV7-9 and TRBJ2-3, is DTGVSQNPRHKITKRGQNVTFRCDPISEHNRLYWYRQTLGQGPEFLTYFQNEAQLEKSRLLSDRFSAERPKGSFSTLEIQRTEQGDSAMYLCASSPRLMVTDTQYFGPGTRLTVL.

The chain is built from TRBV10-2 and TRBJ2-7, with 7 bases matching TRBD2. The trim removed 2 bases at V and 2 bases at J, leaving 3 bases unmatched. CDR1 is WSHSY, CDR2 SAAADI, per germline. CDR3 length: 14 residues. CDR3 sequence reads: CASSERAGAYEQYF. In DNA, the CDR3 is TGCGCCAGCAGTGAGAGGGCGGGGGCCTACGAGCAGTACTTC.

The chain links TRBV7-6 to TRBJ1-2, with 7 bases fitting TRBD1. Germline V gives CDR1 SGHVS, CDR2 FNYEAQ. The CDR3 covers 16 residues. V was pared by 1 base and J by 3 bases, with 8 bases of the junction left unmatched. This CDR3 reads CASSLGVKGTDYGYTF. The CDR3 DNA sequence: TGTGCCAGCAGCTTAGGAGTTAAGGGGACAGACTATGGCTACACCTTC.

The chain combines TRBV3-1 (or the pseudogene TRBV3-2) with TRBJ1-6; D might be TRBD1 (5 bases). Between the trimmed V and J ends, which lost 3 bases and 11 bases, there was a span of 17 bases. Germline-derived CDR1 and CDR2 are LGHDT and YNNKEL (reference sequence). The CDR3 is 15 residues long. CDR3 sequence (DNA): TGTGCCAGCAGCCAGGCCGGGCGGGGGAGGACACCCCTCCACTTT. This codes for CASSQAGRGRTPLHF.

This clone occurred a few times. CDR3 in DNA: TGTGCCAGCAGTTCGACAGGGCGCGGGGACACTGAAGCTTTCTTT. Its protein is CASSSTGRGDTEAFF. The chain joins TRBV27 to TRBJ1-1; TRBD1 agrees at 7 bases. Germline lookup yields CDR1 MNHEY and CDR2 SMNVEV (reference sequence). The CDR3 totals 15 residues. With V trimmed by 4 bases and J by 3 bases, 8 bases remained unmatched.

This clone showed up just a few times. The chain combines TRBV6-5 with TRBJ2-2; 11 nucleotides match TRBD2. CDR1 MNHEY and CDR2 SVGAGI come from the germline V gene. The CDR3 has 16 residues. J was trimmed by 6 bases and V by 2 bases; bases with no gene match: 5. For the CDR3, the DNA is TGTGCCAGCAGTTACGGTCTAGCGGGAGGTCCCGGGGAGCTGTTTTTT. It encodes CASSYGLAGGPGELFF.

The rearrangement uses TRBV6-1 and TRBJ1-5, with 9 bases identical to TRBD1. V lost 1 base and J lost 0; bases outside the gene matches: 7. Germline CDR1 MNHNS, CDR2 SASEGT. The CDR3 sequence is 18 residues long. The CDR3 DNA sequence: TGTGCCAGCAGTGAAGTGGGACAGGGATTTCCTAGCAATCAGCCCCAGCATTTT. It encodes CASSEVGQGFPSNQPQHF.

The chain couples TRBV25-1 to TRBJ2-7; D is possibly TRBD2 (7 bases). From germline, CDR1 is MGHDK and CDR2 SYGVNS. V dropped 1 base and J dropped 7 bases, with 11 bases sitting between them. This CDR3 region has 13 residues. The CDR3 bases are TGTGCCAGCAGTGAATTCAGGGGAGGGGAGCAGTACTTC. It codes for CASSEFRGGEQYF.

A single count supports this clone. The rearrangement uses TRBV13 and TRBJ1-3, with D unresolved. The germline V gene has CDR1 PRHDT and CDR2 FYEKMQ (reference sequence). The CDR3 is made up of 16 amino acids. V lost 5 bases to trimming and J lost 0 bases, with 14 bases between them. The CDR3 protein is CASSRAAASSGNTIYF. In nucleotides, the CDR3 is TGTGCCAGCAGCCGAGCCGCGGCAAGCTCTGGAAACACCATATATTTT.

In its sample, this clone was seen once. The CDR3 protein is CASSQAAQGLNTEAFF. The DNA for the CDR3 is TGTGCCAGCAGCCAAGCCGCCCAGGGGTTGAACACTGAAGCTTTCTTT. This rearrangement joins TRBV14 to TRBJ1-1, with D tentatively TRBD1 (6 bases). This CDR3 has 16 residues. V gave up 1 base and J gave up 0 bases, with 12 bases separating them. Germline values: CDR1 SGHDN, CDR2 FVKESK.

This clone was observed a few times. The CDR3 region has the DNA TGTGCCACCAGGGCAGGGGGCGACGGCGGGGAGCTGTTTTTT. Translating it yields CATRAGGDGGELFF. The rearrangement joins TRBV25-1 to TRBJ2-2, with 8 bases fitting TRBD1. V lost 10 bases and J lost 7; bases outside the gene matches: 11. The V gene's germline CDR1 is MGHDK and CDR2 SYGVNS. The CDR3 loop spans 14 amino acids.

The chain uses TRBV15 and TRBJ2-7, with 10 bases aligning to TRBD2. This CDR3 has 14 amino acids. J lost 1 base, V lost 8 bases, and 5 bases had no gene match. CDR1 LNHNV and CDR2 YYDKDF come from the germline V gene (reference sequence). The CDR3 DNA reads as TGTGCCACCTCAGGGACTAGCGTTTCCTACGAGCAGTACTTC. This translates into CATSGTSVSYEQYF.

The rearrangement links TRBV11-2 to TRBJ2-7; 12 bases align to TRBD2. This CDR3 contains 15 residues. V lost 3 bases to trimming and J lost 5 bases; unmatched junction nucleotides: 5. The germline gives CDR1 SGHAT, CDR2 FQNNGV. CDR3 nucleotides: TGTGCCAGCAGCTTCGGACGACTAGCGGGAGACGAGCAGTACTTC. Protein sequence: CASSFGRLAGDEQYF.

The rearrangement joins TRBV12-3 or TRBV12-4 to TRBJ1-1; D is unclear. The CDR3 runs 11 residues. V shed 5 bases and J shed 7 bases, with 8 bases lying between them. The CDR3: CASSAGDEAFF. DNA of the CDR3: TGTGCCAGCAGTGCCGGGGATGAAGCTTTCTTT.